The 16 T cell receptor beta chains reported below all come from one sample, sequenced in a study of tumor and adjacent non-tumor tissue in lung cancer. The library came from three nested PCR rounds adapted from ARM-PCR protocols. TCRdb analysed the multiplex PCR reads with MiXCR anew, one entry per CDR3 protein. The sample records about 85,000 distinct CDR3 sequences, around 65% being singletons. The template was RNA from unsorted bulk tissue. Specimen: lung tumor tissue. The origin of the receptors is a man aged 70 or older with non-small cell lung cancer.

About this clonotype: One end of the junction fails to match germline, which may point to a read error. The V and J genes are TRBV5-6 and TRBJ2-5, with 7 bases lining up with TRBD1. CDR1 and CDR2 (germline): SGHDT, YYEEEE. This CDR3 region has 16 residues. The DNA of the CDR3 is TGTGCCAACAGCGGTGTGCCCAGGACAGGAAGGGAGACCCAGTACTTC. Residues: CANSGVPRTGRETQYF.

In the case of this clonotype: A much larger clone differs from this one at a single base, so this may be a read error. This sequence joins TRBV13 and TRBJ2-1; D is unresolved. This CDR3 is 14 amino acids long. The V gene's germline CDR1 is PRHDT and CDR2 FYEKMQ (reference sequence). This CDR3 is CASSRTGDFDEHFF. The CDR3 coding sequence is TGTGCCAGCAGCCGAACTGGGGATTTCGATGAGCACTTCTTC. Full variable domain (outside the CDR3, taken from reference TRBV13 and TRBJ2-1): AAGVIQSPRHLIKEKRETATLKCYPIPRHDTVYWYQQGPGQDPQFLISFYEKMQSDKGSIPDRFSAQQFSDYHSELNMSSLELGDSALYFCASSRTGDFDEHFFGPGTRLTVL.

Note on this clonotype: It may be a read error: a sequence one base away is much more abundant. The rearrangement joins TRBV30 to TRBJ2-5; D is perhaps TRBD1 (6 bases). V lost 1 base, J lost 5 bases, and 23 bases lay in between. Germline assignment: CDR1 GTSNPN and CDR2 SVGIG (reference sequence). The CDR3 covers 17 residues. The CDR3 here is CAWSAQGRGRERETQYF. The CDR3 DNA follows: TGTGCCTGGAGTGCTCAGGGCAGGGGAAGAGAAAGGGAGACCCAGTACTTC.

This chain joins TRBV11-3 and TRBJ2-2; TRBD1 agrees at 9 bases. The V gene's germline CDR1 is SGHNT and CDR2 YENEEA. The CDR3 totals 15 residues. Germline trimming cut 5 bases from V and 8 bases from J; bases unmatched to any gene: 9. CDR3 coding DNA: TGTGCCAGCAGCCAACAGGGGGCGGGCACAGGGGAGCTGTTTTTT. Translating gives CASSQQGAGTGELFF.

On this clonotype: Possible read error: a much larger clone is one base away. J is TRBJ2-1 and V is TRBV6-6; D gene unclear. Germline values: CDR1 MNHNY, CDR2 SVGAGI (reference sequence). There are 13 residues in the CDR3. The chain's CDR3 is CATSRSSYDEQFF. The CDR3 DNA is TGTGCCACCTCACGGAGCTCCTACGATGAGCAGTTCTTC.

This clonotype was picked up a small number of times. A read error may be the cause here, since a much bigger clone is one base away. The rearrangement uses TRBV12-3 or TRBV12-4 and TRBJ2-2; D may be TRBD2 (5 bases). CDR3 size: 15 residues. CDR3 DNA: TGTGCCAGCACCCGGTTGGGCTCGTCCACCGGGAAGCTGTTTTTT. Amino acids: CASTRLGSSTGKLFF.

Concerning this clonotype itself: One end of the junction varies from germline; a read error may be responsible. The V and J genes are TRBV11-2 and TRBJ2-5; maybe TRBD2 (6 bases). CDR1 is SGHAT, CDR2 FQNNGV, per germline. This CDR3 region has 15 residues. CDR3 in DNA: TGTGACAGCGACTTAAGACCCGGGAGTCAAGAGACCCAGTACTTC. This gives the protein CDSDLRPGSQETQYF. The variable domain in full, completed from reference TRBV11-2 and TRBJ2-5, reads EAGVAQSPRYKIIEKRQSVAFWCNPISGHATLYWYQQILGQGPKLLIQFQNNGVVDDSQLPKDRFSAERLKGVDSTLKIQPAKLEDSAVYLCDSDLRPGSQETQYFGPGTRLLVL.

In its sample, this clonotype was seen a few times. The chain carries TRBV11-3 and TRBJ2-2, with D unresolved. Trimming stripped 9 bases from V and 1 base from J, with 6 bases between. CDR3 size: 12 residues. The germline V gene has CDR1 SGHNT and CDR2 YENEEA. CDR3 loop: CASPLNTGELFF. The DNA for the CDR3 is TGTGCCAGTCCCTTGAACACCGGGGAGCTGTTTTTT.

This clonotype has only a few counts. Germline is not matched at one junction end, which may reflect a read error. The chain combines TRBV4-1 with TRBJ2-7; D remains unclear. CDR1 is MGHRA and CDR2 is YSYEKL in the germline V gene. The CDR3 loop spans 11 amino acids. CDR3 coding DNA: TGCGCCGGCAGCAGTCCCTACGAGCAGTACTTC. Protein sequence: CAGSSPYEQYF.

The CDR3 loop is CVNSLASDTGELFF. CDR3 DNA: TGTGTCAACAGCTTAGCCAGCGACACCGGGGAGCTGTTTTTT. V usage is TRBV7-8 and J usage is TRBJ2-2; D call uncertain. This CDR3 contains 14 residues. Looked up from germline, CDR1 is SGHVS and CDR2 is FQNEAQ. Using reference TRBV7-8 and TRBJ2-2 for the parts outside the CDR3, the full variable domain is GAGVSQSPRYKVAKRGQDVALRCDPISGHVSLFWYQQALGQGPEFLTYFQNEAQLDKSGLPSDRFFAERPEGSVSTLKIQRTQQEDSAVYLCVNSLASDTGELFFGEGSRLTVL.

Of note for this clonotype: The conserved phenylalanine or tryptophan is not found at the CDR3 terminus, so this likely reflects a read error. This sequence joins TRBV4-1 and TRBJ1-6; D is undetermined. Germline V gene sequence: CDR1 MGHRA, CDR2 YSYEKL. This CDR3 contains 15 residues. The V gene lost 4 bases and the J gene lost 7 bases, with 14 bases spanning the gap. As DNA, the CDR3 is TGCGCCAGCAGCCTAACCGGAACAGCGAATTCACCCCTCCACCTT. The encoded protein is CASSLTGTANSPLHL.

Points on this clonotype: Germline is not matched at one junction end, which may reflect a read error. The CDR3 reads CASMAGRNQPQNF. CDR3 bases: TGTGCCAGCATGGCAGGGAGGAATCAGCCTCAGAATTTT. V gene TRBV6-6 combines with J gene TRBJ1-5, with D possibly matching TRBD1 (5 bases). This CDR3 has 13 residues. CDR1 MNHNY and CDR2 SVGAGI come from the germline V gene (reference sequence).

This clonotype occurred many times. The chain links TRBV20-1 to TRBJ2-7; 7 bases map to TRBD1. The germline V gene has CDR1 DFQATT and CDR2 SNEGSKA (reference sequence). The V and J ends lost 6 bases and 5 bases, in that order; junction bases with no gene match: 10. This CDR3 is built from 13 residues. The DNA for the CDR3 is TGCAGTGCGTCTAGACAGGGTGTTAACGAGCAGTACTTC. It yields the protein CSASRQGVNEQYF.

A note on this clonotype: Compared with germline, one end of the junction differs, possibly owing to a read error. This chain uses TRBV20-1 with TRBJ2-7, with D perhaps assigned TRBD1 or TRBD2 (5 bases each). The CDR3 loop spans 12 amino acids. Per germline, CDR1 DFQATT and CDR2 SNEGSKA (reference sequence). The CDR3 loop reads CSASGVGDEQYF. The CDR3 DNA follows: TGCAGTGCTAGTGGAGTAGGGGACGAGCAGTATTTC.

On this clonotype itself: This may be a read error, as it is one base from a much larger clone. This sequence joins TRBV20-1 and TRBJ1-2; D is uncertain. Looked up from germline, CDR1 is DFQATT and CDR2 is SNEGSKA (reference sequence). The CDR3 has 12 residues. V was clipped by 5 bases and J by 4 bases, with 11 bases between them. The CDR3 region is CSAPLGSYGYTF. The CDR3 DNA reads TGCAGTGCTCCCCTGGGCTCCTATGGCTACACCTTC.

At least ten counts were recorded for this clonotype. The chain recombines TRBV4-1 with TRBJ1-1; D remains unclear. Between the trimmed V and J ends, which lost 1 base and 6 bases, there was a span of 15 bases. Per the germline V gene, CDR1 is MGHRA and CDR2 is YSYEKL. This CDR3 region has 15 residues. CDR3 coding DNA: TGCGCCAGCAGCCAAGGGAGGACGACGGGCGCTGAAGCTTTCTTT. It yields the protein CASSQGRTTGAEAFF.